This passage covers 10 T cell receptor beta chains from one sample sequenced in a study of T cell repertoires in cytomegalovirus infection. TCRdb redid the calling of the reads with MiXCR, one entry per CDR3 protein. Found here are some 160,000 distinct CDR3 sequences, under 20% of them singletons; the top ten hold around a sixth. Sequencing was done on a sample of CD8+ T cells from PBMCs. These receptors all come from a human donor in good health (CMV status not recorded). Some clones in this sample may be carry-over from other donors' samples.

This clonotype was seen ten or more times. The J gene is TRBJ2-4, the V gene TRBV7-8, with D unresolved. Trimming took 5 bases from V and 0 from J, leaving 14 bases between them. The CDR3 is 16 residues long. Germline V gene lookup returns CDR1 SGHVS and CDR2 FQNEAQ. The CDR3 DNA reads TGTGCCAGCAGCCTCGCTGGCAGTTTAGCCAAAAACATTCAGTACTTC. Protein product: CASSLAGSLAKNIQYF.

The chain has TRBV14 and TRBJ2-2; D is unclear. This CDR3 is built from 15 residues. CDR1 and CDR2 (germline): SGHDN, FVKESK. V shed 5 bases and J shed 1 base, with 11 bases lying between them. CDR3 sequence (DNA): TGTGCCAGCAGCGTACATTCACGGAACACCGGGGAGCTGTTTTTT. Its protein is CASSVHSRNTGELFF.

This clonotype was seen a few times. The gene calls are TRBV20-1 and TRBJ2-7; D might be TRBD2 (5 bases). There are 15 residues in the CDR3. The germline CDR1 and CDR2 sequences are DFQATT and SNEGSKA (reference sequence). V was shortened by 1 base and J by 2 bases, with 15 bases between the two germline ends. CDR3 loop: CSARGGEGSTYEQYF. The CDR3 nucleotides are TGCAGTGCTAGAGGGGGAGAGGGATCAACCTACGAGCAGTACTTC.

The chain uses TRBV20-1 and TRBJ2-3; D ambiguous. V dropped 1 base and J dropped 4 bases, with 6 bases sitting between them. Germline V gives CDR1 DFQATT, CDR2 SNEGSKA (reference sequence). This CDR3 comprises 12 residues. CDR3 residues: CSARGAADTQYF. The CDR3, as DNA: TGCAGTGCTAGAGGGGCTGCAGATACGCAGTATTTT.

V and J are TRBV14 and TRBJ2-3; D may match TRBD1 or TRBD2 (5 bases each). The CDR3 contains 15 residues. The V and J ends lost 2 bases and 6 bases respectively, with 15 bases between them. Germline loops: CDR1 SGHDN, CDR2 FVKESK. The chain's CDR3 is CASSQYGSGPDTQYF. DNA of the CDR3: TGTGCCAGCAGCCAATATGGGTCGGGGCCCGATACGCAGTATTTT.

This chain connects TRBV7-8 to TRBJ1-6; possible D gene TRBD1, 6 bases. The CDR3 totals 15 residues. Germline assignment: CDR1 SGHVS and CDR2 FQNEAQ. V gave up 4 bases and J gave up 6 bases, with 13 bases separating them. CDR3 in DNA: TGTGCCAGCAGCTATAGGGGACAAGCTAATTCACCCCTCCACTTT. Translated, it gives CASSYRGQANSPLHF.

The V call is TRBV7-9, the J call TRBJ2-1, with 11 bases that match TRBD2. Unmatched junction bases numbered 15, after V lost 5 bases and J lost 9 bases. Germline lookup yields CDR1 SEHNR and CDR2 FQNEAQ (reference sequence). The CDR3 has 17 residues. The CDR3 DNA follows: TGTGCCAGCAGCAAGACATCGGGACTAGCGGAACGGGTTGAGCAGTTCTTC. As protein: CASSKTSGLAERVEQFF.

This clonotype was detected ten times or more. This chain uses TRBV7-8 with TRBJ2-3, with D maybe TRBD1 (5 bases). Germline CDR1 and CDR2: SGHVS and FQNEAQ. The CDR3 sequence is 14 residues long. V was shortened by 4 bases and J by 4 bases, with 12 bases between the two germline ends. CDR3 DNA sequence: TGTGCCAGCAGCTCCAGGGATGGCGCAGATACGCAGTATTTT. It encodes CASSSRDGADTQYF.

The J gene is TRBJ1-5, the V gene TRBV7-2, with a weak D call TRBD1 (6 bases). The length of the CDR3 is 14 residues. V lost 5 bases, J lost 8 bases, and 16 bases lay in between. Germline V gene lookup returns CDR1 SGHTA and CDR2 FQGNSA. This chain's CDR3 is CASSKPGAAEPQHF. The CDR3 region has the DNA TGTGCCAGCAGCAAGCCAGGGGCAGCAGAGCCCCAGCATTTT.

This clonotype was observed a handful of times. CDR3 nucleotides: TGCGCCAGCAGGACCGACAGGCAGGATCAAGAGACCCAGTACTTC. Translation: CASRTDRQDQETQYF. The V call is TRBV23-1, the J call TRBJ2-5; weak D call: TRBD1 (6 bases). TRBV23-1 is given ORF status, its function remaining uncertain. The V gene lost 6 bases and the J gene lost 2 bases, with 16 bases spanning the gap. The CDR3 is 15 amino acids.